Below, 15 T cell receptor beta chains from the same sample are listed, as sequenced in a study of PD-1 blockade in classical Hodgkin lymphoma. Only in-frame clones appear in the TCRdb table, and some are missing; sequencing was by immunoSEQ multiplex PCR. The sample includes 96,000 or so clones, about 92% of them seen just once. Sample time point: cycle 4 day 1 (C4D1), after around six weeks of nivolumab. Relapse was seen in all patients after autologous stem cell transplantation, and brentuximab vedotin exposure was variable. Material: peripheral blood mononuclear cells (PBMCs), obtained before the fourth cycle of nivolumab. Receptor source: a human donor with classical Hodgkin lymphoma.

This chain uses TRBV10-3 with TRBJ2-1; 12 bases align to TRBD2. The CDR3 is made up of 17 amino acids. V shed 3 bases, J shed 3 bases, and the junction held 6 bases outside the gene matches. Germline V gene sequence: CDR1 ENHRY, CDR2 SYGVKD. CDR3 loop: CAISDLRTSGNYNEQFF. The CDR3 DNA follows: TGTGCCATCAGTGATCTTAGGACTAGCGGGAACTACAATGAGCAGTTCTTC.

V usage is TRBV5-1 and J usage is TRBJ2-7, with 10 bases lining up with TRBD2. There are 15 residues in the CDR3. V dropped 3 bases and J dropped 1; count of bases not matched to a gene: 4. Germline V gene sequence: CDR1 SGHRS, CDR2 YFSETQ. The CDR3 region is CASSSVLAGSYEQYF. DNA for the CDR3: TGCGCCAGCAGCTCTGTACTAGCGGGATCCTACGAGCAGTACTTC.

The chain is built from TRBV28 and TRBJ2-6; no clear D. The CDR3 spans 15 residues. The V end lost 0 bases, the J end lost 0 bases, and 3 bases lay between the germline ends. CDR1 is MDHEN and CDR2 is SYDVKM in the germline V gene. The CDR3 spells CASSLWSSGANVLTF. Written as DNA, the CDR3 is TGTGCCAGCAGTTTATGGAGCTCTGGGGCCAACGTCCTGACTTTC.

This chain uses TRBV28 with TRBJ1-2; D call uncertain. V dropped 7 bases and J dropped 3 bases, with 9 bases sitting between them. Germline CDR1 MDHEN, CDR2 SYDVKM. The CDR3 has 12 amino acids. The CDR3 sequence: CASTPRDYGYTF. In DNA, the CDR3 is TGTGCCAGCACCCCGCGTGACTATGGCTACACCTTC.

The rearrangement joins TRBV7-9 to TRBJ1-1; possibly TRBD1 for D (6 bases). Germline CDR1 and CDR2: SEHNR and FQNEAQ (reference sequence). The CDR3 loop spans 12 amino acids. Trimming removed 7 bases at V and 11 bases at J, with 17 bases between. CDR3 protein: CASTPIGTTAFF. CDR3 sequence (DNA): TGTGCCAGCACCCCAATTGGGACAACGGCTTTCTTT.

The genes are TRBV29-1 and TRBJ2-3; D could derive from TRBD1 or TRBD2 (5 bases each). The ends were cut back, 5 bases at V and 3 bases at J, with 15 bases in the middle. The germline V gene has CDR1 SQVTM and CDR2 ANQGSEA. The CDR3 is made up of 14 amino acids. The CDR3 loop is CSVQLAGRTDTQYF. CDR3 sequence (DNA): TGCAGCGTTCAGCTGGCAGGGAGAACAGATACGCAGTATTTT.

Here the CDR3 DNA reads TGCGCCAGCAGCCCCGGGACTAGCGGGAGTTCCTACGAGCAGTACTTC. Amino acids: CASSPGTSGSSYEQYF. V usage is TRBV10-1 and J usage is TRBJ2-7; TRBD2 agrees at 14 bases. Unmatched junction bases numbered 5, after V lost 6 bases and J lost 1 base. The CDR3 spans 16 residues. Germline CDR1 WNHNN, CDR2 SYGVQD (reference sequence).

This clone was counted a few times. The genes are TRBV28 and TRBJ1-1, with a tentative D call TRBD1 (5 bases). Germline V CDR1 and CDR2: MDHEN, SYDVKM. The CDR3 loop spans 14 amino acids. The ends were cut back, 3 bases at V and 1 base at J, with 9 bases in the middle. For the CDR3, the DNA is TGTGCCAGCAGTTTTCCCAGGGAGAACACTGAAGCTTTCTTT. This gives the protein CASSFPRENTEAFF.

The chain carries TRBV9 and TRBJ2-7, with 7 bases matching TRBD1. CDR1 and CDR2 from the germline V gene are SGDLS and YYNGEE. The CDR3 has 15 residues. The trim removed 0 bases at V and 0 bases at J, leaving 3 bases unmatched. The DNA of the CDR3 is TGTGCCAGCAGCGTAGGGGACAGTCGCTCCTACGAGCAGTACTTC. It is translated as CASSVGDSRSYEQYF.

V is TRBV11-3 and J is TRBJ2-4, with unresolved D. Trimming took 3 bases from V and 9 from J, leaving 12 bases between them. Germline-derived CDR1 and CDR2 are SGHNT and YENEEA. The CDR3 has 13 residues. CDR3 coding DNA: TGTGCCAGCAGCTTGTACCCGGTGAGCATTCAGTACTTC. Translation: CASSLYPVSIQYF.

This clone was detected once. The genes are TRBV7-2 and TRBJ1-2; 9 bases align to TRBD1. V lost 5 bases to trimming and J lost 4 bases; unmatched junction nucleotides: 8. The CDR3 spans 15 residues. Germline loops: CDR1 SGHTA, CDR2 FQGNSA. The CDR3 loop reads CASSPWTGASYGYTF. CDR3 coding DNA: TGTGCCAGCAGCCCCTGGACAGGGGCTAGCTATGGCTACACCTTC.

The chain couples TRBV7-9 to TRBJ1-1; D gene ambiguous. Germline V lookup: CDR1 SEHNR, CDR2 FQNEAQ (reference sequence). The CDR3 sequence is 12 residues long. V lost 0 bases, J lost 8 bases, and 7 bases lay in between. CDR3 in amino acids: CASSLARREAFF. CDR3 in DNA: TGTGCCAGCAGCTTAGCCAGGAGAGAAGCTTTCTTT.

The chain carries TRBV6-1 and TRBJ2-5; no clear D. The CDR3 spans 12 residues. V was pared by 8 bases and J by 3 bases, with 10 bases between. Germline V lookup: CDR1 MNHNS, CDR2 SASEGT. CDR3: CASQVAEETQYF. CDR3 in DNA: TGTGCCAGCCAAGTAGCTGAAGAGACCCAGTACTTC.

The rearrangement links TRBV7-9 to TRBJ2-3; D is unresolved. V lost 4 bases and J 2 bases, leaving 4 bases between the germline ends. The CDR3 totals 12 residues. Germline CDR1 is SEHNR and CDR2 is FQNEAQ (reference sequence). Here the CDR3 reads CASSYATDTQYF. The CDR3 DNA reads as TGTGCCAGCAGCTACGCCACAGATACGCAGTATTTT.

The V call is TRBV27, the J call TRBJ2-2; 8 bases map to TRBD2. The CDR3 consists of 14 residues. Germline V gives CDR1 MNHEY, CDR2 SMNVEV (reference sequence). V lost 4 bases and J lost 3; bases outside the gene matches: 1. For the CDR3, the DNA is TGTGCCAGCAGTTCTAGCGGGTACACCGGGGAGCTGTTTTTT. This gives the protein CASSSSGYTGELFF.